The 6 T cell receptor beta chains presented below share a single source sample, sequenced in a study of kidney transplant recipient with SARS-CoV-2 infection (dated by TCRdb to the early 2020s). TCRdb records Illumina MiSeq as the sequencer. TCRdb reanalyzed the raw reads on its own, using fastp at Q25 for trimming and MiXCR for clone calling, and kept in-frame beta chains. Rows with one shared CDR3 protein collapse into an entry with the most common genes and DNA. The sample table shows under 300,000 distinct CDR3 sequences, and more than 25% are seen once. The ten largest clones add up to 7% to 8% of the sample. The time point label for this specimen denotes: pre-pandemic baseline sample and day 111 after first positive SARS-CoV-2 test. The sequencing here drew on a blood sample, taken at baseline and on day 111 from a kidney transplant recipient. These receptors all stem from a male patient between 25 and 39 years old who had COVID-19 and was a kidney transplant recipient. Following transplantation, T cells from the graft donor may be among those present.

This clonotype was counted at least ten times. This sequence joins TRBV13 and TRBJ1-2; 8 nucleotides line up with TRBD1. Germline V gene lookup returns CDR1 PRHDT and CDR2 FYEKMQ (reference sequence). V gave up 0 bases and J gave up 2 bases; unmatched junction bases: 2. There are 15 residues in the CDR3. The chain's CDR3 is CASSLGQGGNYGYTF. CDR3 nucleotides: TGTGCCAGCAGCTTAGGACAGGGGGGGAACTATGGCTACACCTTC. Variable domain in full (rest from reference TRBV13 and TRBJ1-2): AAGVIQSPRHLIKEKRETATLKCYPIPRHDTVYWYQQGPGQDPQFLISFYEKMQSDKGSIPDRFSAQQFSDYHSELNMSSLELGDSALYFCASSLGQGGNYGYTFGSGTRLTVV.

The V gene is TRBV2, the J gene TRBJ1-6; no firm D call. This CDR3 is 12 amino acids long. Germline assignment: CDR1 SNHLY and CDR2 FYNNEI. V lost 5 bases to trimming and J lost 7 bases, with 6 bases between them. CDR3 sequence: CASSIPNSPLHF. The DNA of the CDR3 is TGTGCCAGCAGTATTCCGAATTCACCCCTCCACTTT.

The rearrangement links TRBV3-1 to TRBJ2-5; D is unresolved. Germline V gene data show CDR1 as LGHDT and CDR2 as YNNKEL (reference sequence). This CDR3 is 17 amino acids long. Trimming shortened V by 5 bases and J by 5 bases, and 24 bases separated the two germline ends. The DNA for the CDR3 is TGTGCCAGCAGCTATCGAGTTCCCATTTCTTTCTCTGAGACCCAGTACTTC. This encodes CASSYRVPISFSETQYF.

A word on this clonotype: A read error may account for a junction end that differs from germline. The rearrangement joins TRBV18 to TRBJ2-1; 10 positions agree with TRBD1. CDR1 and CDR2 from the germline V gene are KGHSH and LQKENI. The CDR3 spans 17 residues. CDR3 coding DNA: TGTGCCAACTCATCCGCTCAACGGGACAGGGGATTCAATGAGCAGTTCTTC. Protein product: CANSSAQRDRGFNEQFF.

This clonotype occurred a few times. CDR3 sequence (DNA): TGTGCCAGCAGTTTATCCGCAGGGGTGCGGGGTACGCAGTATTTT. It codes for CASSLSAGVRGTQYF. The chain employs TRBV27 and TRBJ2-3; D possibly matches TRBD1 or TRBD2 (6 bases each). The CDR3 has 15 amino acids. V lost 0 bases to trimming and J lost 8 bases, with 15 bases between them. Germline V CDR1 and CDR2: MNHEY, SMNVEV (reference sequence).

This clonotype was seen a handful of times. In DNA, the CDR3 is TGTGCCAGCAGAGGAGATGTAGCTACAGTCATGCAAGATACGCAGTATTTT. Its translation is CASRGDVATVMQDTQYF. V is TRBV21-1 and J is TRBJ2-3. TRBV21-1 has pseudogene status. This CDR3 comprises 17 residues.